The 29 T cell receptor beta chains presented below share a single source sample, sequenced in a study of CD8+ T cells in alopecia areata. RNA was extracted and reverse transcribed into cDNA as the sequencing template. TCRdb's table, derived via immunoSEQ multiplex PCR, lists solely in-frame clones and lacks some. The sample has about 200,000 clones, roughly 60% seen once. The treatment here: oral pan-JAK inhibitor, 5-10 mg twice daily. Sequenced material: CD4+ T cells sorted from blood, taken at approximately week 50, from a patient treated with tofacitinib. These receptors were taken from a human donor with alopecia areata.

As for this clone: Germline is not matched at one junction end, which may reflect a read error. The chain links TRBV29-1 to TRBJ1-2; 7 bases are shared with TRBD1. The CDR3 totals 13 residues. CDR1 and CDR2 (germline): SQVTM, ANQGSEA. The DNA of the CDR3 is TGCAGCGTTGAAGGACAGGGATTGTCTGGCCACACCTTC. Its translation is CSVEGQGLSGHTF.

The V gene is TRBV30, the J gene TRBJ1-2; possibly TRBD1 for D (5 bases). The germline CDR1 and CDR2 sequences are GTSNPN and SVGIG (reference sequence). This CDR3 region has 13 residues. V was trimmed by 7 bases and J by 2 bases, leaving 14 bases between them. The CDR3 sequence: CAYSTAMNYGYTF. The CDR3 DNA follows: TGTGCCTACTCGACAGCAATGAACTATGGCTACACCTTC.

The sample holds a few counts of this clone. The chain employs TRBV29-1 and TRBJ2-7; 9 bases fit TRBD2. Germline V gene sequence: CDR1 SQVTM, CDR2 ANQGSEA. V shed 3 bases and J 2 bases; nucleotides not matched to a gene: 2. The CDR3 sequence is 13 residues long. CDR3 amino acids: CSVETSGPYEQYF. The CDR3 DNA follows: TGCAGCGTTGAGACTAGCGGACCCTACGAGCAGTACTTC.

CDR3 sequence reads: CASSQERGYTF. The CDR3 DNA reads TGTGCCAGCAGCCAGGAACGAGGCTACACCTTC. The rearrangement links TRBV4-2 to TRBJ1-2, with no clear D. The germline CDR1 and CDR2 sequences are LGHNA and YNFKEQ. V dropped 3 bases and J dropped 8 bases, with 7 bases sitting between them. The CDR3 totals 11 residues.

The V and J genes are TRBV11-3 and TRBJ2-1, with D possibly matching TRBD2 (6 bases). Germline V lookup: CDR1 SGHNT, CDR2 YENEEA. The CDR3 length is 16 residues. V was clipped by 0 bases and J by 2 bases, with 11 bases between them. Here the CDR3 reads CASSLDRVAAYNEQFF. Written as DNA, the CDR3 is TGTGCCAGCAGCTTAGATAGGGTAGCGGCCTACAATGAGCAGTTCTTC.

Ten or more counts support this clone. The chain carries TRBV9 and TRBJ2-2; 9 bases agree with TRBD1. CDR1 SGDLS and CDR2 YYNGEE come from the germline V gene. Trimming took 3 bases from V and 6 from J; bases not matched to a gene: 6. The CDR3 length is 15 residues. The CDR3 loop is CASSAAGTGSGELFF. The CDR3, as DNA: TGTGCCAGCAGCGCCGCCGGGACAGGGTCCGGGGAGCTGTTTTTT.

The CDR3 sequence is CASSNRGFSGANVLTF. For the CDR3, the DNA is TGTGCCAGTAGTAACAGGGGGTTCTCTGGGGCCAACGTCCTGACTTTC. This chain links TRBV19 with TRBJ2-6, with 8 bases aligning to TRBD1. This CDR3 spans 16 amino acids. Unmatched junction bases numbered 2, after V lost 4 bases and J lost 0 bases. The germline V gene encodes CDR1 LNHDA and CDR2 SQIVND (reference sequence).

This rearrangement joins TRBV13 to TRBJ1-2; unclear D gene. V was cut by 2 bases and J by 4 bases, with 11 bases left in between. The CDR3 consists of 14 residues. CDR1 and CDR2 (germline): PRHDT, FYEKMQ (reference sequence). CDR3 nucleotides: TGTGCCAGCAGCTTAACCGGGAGGGCCTATGGCTACACCTTC. It codes for CASSLTGRAYGYTF.

This clone turned up a few times. The chain joins TRBV7-8 to TRBJ2-7; D may be TRBD1 (5 bases). The CDR3 runs 13 residues. Trimming cost V 4 bases and J 3 bases, with 10 bases left between them. Germline V gene sequence: CDR1 SGHVS, CDR2 FQNEAQ. The CDR3 loop reads CASSSDSSYEQYF. The CDR3 region has the DNA TGTGCCAGCAGCTCCGACAGTAGCTACGAGCAGTACTTC. The variable domain in full, with the rest retrieved from reference TRBV7-8 and TRBJ2-7, is GAGVSQSPRYKVAKRGQDVALRCDPISGHVSLFWYQQALGQGPEFLTYFQNEAQLDKSGLPSDRFFAERPEGSVSTLKIQRTQQEDSAVYLCASSSDSSYEQYFGPGTRLTVT.

This chain joins TRBV28 and TRBJ1-1, with D hard to call. Trimming pared 2 bases from V and 1 base from J, leaving 5 bases between. This CDR3 contains 13 residues. Germline V gene sequence: CDR1 MDHEN, CDR2 SYDVKM. The CDR3 protein is CASSLLENTEAFF. The CDR3 DNA reads as TGTGCCAGCAGTTTACTAGAGAACACTGAAGCTTTCTTT.

Only a few counts were recorded for this clone. The V gene is TRBV29-1, the J gene TRBJ2-3; D gene unclear. CDR3 size: 13 residues. With 4 bases removed from V and 2 bases from J, the gap between germline ends came to 10 bases. Germline CDR1 SQVTM, CDR2 ANQGSEA. The CDR3 loop reads CSVAGYPTDTQYF. DNA for the CDR3: TGCAGCGTTGCCGGTTACCCCACAGATACGCAGTATTTT.

This sequence joins TRBV29-1 and TRBJ2-5; TRBD1 matches 8 bases. After removal of 7 bases from V and 1 base from J, the junction contained 14 bases not matched to a gene. This CDR3 comprises 16 residues. Germline assignment: CDR1 SQVTM and CDR2 ANQGSEA. CDR3 region: CSARTGLFPVQETQYF. CDR3 nucleotides: TGCAGCGCAAGGACAGGGCTCTTCCCTGTCCAAGAGACCCAGTACTTC.

A few counts support this clone. The chain joins TRBV7-3 to TRBJ2-5; weak D call: TRBD1 (6 bases). This CDR3 has 15 amino acids. Germline-derived CDR1 and CDR2 are SGHTA and FQGTGA. V was pared by 5 bases and J by 2 bases, with 15 bases between. CDR3 in amino acids: CASSAQQGWQETQYF. DNA of the CDR3: TGTGCCAGCAGCGCGCAACAGGGTTGGCAAGAGACCCAGTACTTC.

Only one count was recorded for this clone. The V and J genes are TRBV5-6 and TRBJ1-1; 8 bases are shared with TRBD1. V gave up 5 bases and J gave up 4 bases; unmatched junction bases: 7. The CDR3 contains 14 residues. The germline gives CDR1 SGHDT, CDR2 YYEEEE. In DNA, the CDR3 is TGTGCCAGCAGACTACGACAGGGGAGCACTGAAGCTTTCTTT. This sequence encodes CASRLRQGSTEAFF.

The chain carries TRBV29-1 and TRBJ2-3, with D unresolved. This CDR3 comprises 11 residues. V lost 4 bases and J lost 8, with 10 bases in between. The germline gives CDR1 SQVTM, CDR2 ANQGSEA. In DNA, the CDR3 is TGCAGCGTTGGAACGGGCGTTACGCAGTATTTT. Translated, it gives CSVGTGVTQYF.

This clone has more than one count but fewer than ten. The chain couples TRBV7-7 to TRBJ1-5; 7 bases match TRBD1. CDR3 length: 17 amino acids. V was pared by 5 bases and J by 7 bases, with 17 bases of the junction left unmatched. Looked up from germline, CDR1 is SSHAT and CDR2 is FNYEAQ (reference sequence). CDR3 DNA: TGTGCCAGCAGCCCGCTGCCAAGTGACAGGGACGGCCAGCCCCAGCATTTT. This translates into CASSPLPSDRDGQPQHF.

The chain employs TRBV5-1 and TRBJ1-1, with D unresolved. This CDR3 is built from 11 residues. Germline-derived CDR1 and CDR2 are SGHRS and YFSETQ. V lost 5 bases and J 1 base, leaving 3 bases between the germline ends. The CDR3 region has the DNA TGCGCCAGCAGAGGGAACACTGAAGCTTTCTTT. This codes for CASRGNTEAFF.

This chain joins TRBV30 and TRBJ1-5, with D possibly being TRBD1 (5 bases). V gave up 4 bases and J gave up 3 bases, with 10 bases separating them. The germline V gene encodes CDR1 GTSNPN and CDR2 SVGIG (reference sequence). The CDR3 contains 13 residues. CDR3 nucleotide sequence: TGTGCCTGGACCCAGGGAATCAATCAGCCCCAGCATTTT. Protein: CAWTQGINQPQHF. Looking up the rest from reference TRBV30 and TRBJ1-5 gives the full variable domain: SQTIHQWPATLVQPVGSPLSLECTVEGTSNPNLYWYRQAAGRGLQLLFYSVGIGQISSEVPQNLSASRPQDRQFILSSKKLLLSDSGFYLCAWTQGINQPQHFGDGTRLSIL.

Comments on this clone: This CDR3 is also generated by other DNA sequences in the sample. The chain employs TRBV29-1 and TRBJ2-3, with 10 nucleotides matching TRBD2. The CDR3 is 14 amino acids. Germline V gives CDR1 SQVTM, CDR2 ANQGSEA. With 3 bases clipped from V and 3 bases from J, the junction kept 3 bases outside the gene matches. CDR3 bases: TGCAGCGTTGATCTAGCGGGGGTTACAGATACGCAGTATTTT. Amino acid sequence: CSVDLAGVTDTQYF.

The chain carries TRBV30 and TRBJ1-5; D perhaps matches TRBD1 (6 bases). V was clipped by 4 bases and J by 6 bases, with 13 bases between them. Per germline, CDR1 GTSNPN and CDR2 SVGIG (reference sequence). CDR3 length equals 13 residues. The CDR3: CAWTQGGSQPQHF. Written as DNA, the CDR3 is TGTGCCTGGACACAGGGAGGGAGTCAGCCCCAGCATTTT.

Points on this clone: This CDR3 is also generated by other DNA sequences in the sample. J is TRBJ2-5 and V is TRBV18, with D perhaps matching TRBD1 (5 bases). V was pared by 3 bases and J by 2 bases, with 7 bases between. Germline values: CDR1 KGHSH, CDR2 LQKENI. This CDR3 comprises 13 residues. The CDR3 DNA reads as TGTGCCAGCTCACCGCGACAGCAAGAGACCCAGTACTTC. It codes for CASSPRQQETQYF.

The V and J genes are TRBV6-1 and TRBJ2-7; possibly TRBD1 or TRBD2 for D (5 bases each). Trimming left V 6 bases short and J 2 bases short, with 14 bases between. The CDR3 covers 14 residues. Germline CDR1 is MNHNS and CDR2 is SASEGT. The CDR3 DNA reads as TGTGCCAGCAGAGAGCCGGGGCCCCCCTACGAGCAGTACTTC. Translated: CASREPGPPYEQYF.

This rearrangement joins TRBV30 to TRBJ1-1; D call uncertain. The CDR3 has 15 amino acids. Trimming stripped 0 bases from V and 3 bases from J, with 14 bases between. CDR1 GTSNPN and CDR2 SVGIG come from the germline V gene (reference sequence). CDR3 amino acids: CAWSVLTGYDTEAFF. CDR3 DNA: TGTGCCTGGAGTGTACTCACGGGGTATGACACTGAAGCTTTCTTT.

This clone was seen just once. The chain recombines TRBV4-3 with TRBJ1-2; 7 bases are shared with TRBD1. Germline values: CDR1 LGHNA, CDR2 YSLEER. CDR3 length: 18 residues. V shed 3 bases, J shed 4 bases, and the junction held 17 bases outside the gene matches. Here the CDR3 DNA reads TGCGCCAGCAGCCAGGGGGGCTCTGCGGGACAGCATCCCTATGGCTACACCTTC. This codes for CASSQGGSAGQHPYGYTF.

This chain joins TRBV25-1 and TRBJ1-2; tentatively, D is TRBD1 (6 bases). The V gene lost 6 bases and the J gene lost 4 bases, with 9 bases spanning the gap. Germline V CDR1 and CDR2: MGHDK, SYGVNS. CDR3 size: 12 residues. The CDR3 sequence: CASRGQSYGYTF. The DNA of the CDR3 is TGTGCCAGCAGAGGACAGTCCTATGGCTACACCTTC.

With respect to this clone: Since no conserved phenylalanine or tryptophan closes the CDR3, a read error is the likely cause. The DNA is omitted, as the CDR3 cannot be located on it reliably, and the CDR3 follows TCRdb's listing. The V gene is TRBV23-1, the J gene TRBJ1-1. TRBV23-1 is annotated as an ORF whose role is uncertain. The length of the CDR3 is 9 amino acids, counting both ends. The CDR3 spells CASSQSLAG.

J is TRBJ2-3 and V is TRBV2, with TRBD1 identical over 8 bases. This CDR3 is 14 amino acids long. V gave up 4 bases and J gave up 5 bases; unmatched junction bases: 5. Per germline, CDR1 SNHLY and CDR2 FYNNEI. The CDR3: CASSVGQERDTQYF. CDR3 sequence (DNA): TGTGCCAGCAGTGTGGGACAGGAAAGAGATACGCAGTATTTT.

This chain joins TRBV18 and TRBJ1-6; 9 positions match TRBD1. CDR1 and CDR2 from the germline V gene are KGHSH and LQKENI. The J segment lost 7 bases and the V segment lost 1 base, leaving 5 bases of the junction unmatched. The CDR3 runs to 16 residues. CDR3 residues: CASSPLQGAGNSPLHF. The CDR3 DNA follows: TGTGCCAGCTCACCACTACAGGGGGCAGGGAATTCACCCCTCCACTTT.

This clone was found once. Relative to the germline gene, one junction end is altered; a read error may explain this. This sequence joins TRBV5-4 and TRBJ2-2; either TRBD1 or TRBD2 may supply D (6 bases each). This CDR3 has 17 residues. Per the germline V gene, CDR1 is SGHNT and CDR2 is YYREEE (reference sequence). CDR3 sequence (DNA): TGTGCCAGCAGCCTCTCCTTAGGGGGGCGCGGCACCGGGGGGCTGTTTTTT. Translating it yields CASSLSLGGRGTGGLFF.